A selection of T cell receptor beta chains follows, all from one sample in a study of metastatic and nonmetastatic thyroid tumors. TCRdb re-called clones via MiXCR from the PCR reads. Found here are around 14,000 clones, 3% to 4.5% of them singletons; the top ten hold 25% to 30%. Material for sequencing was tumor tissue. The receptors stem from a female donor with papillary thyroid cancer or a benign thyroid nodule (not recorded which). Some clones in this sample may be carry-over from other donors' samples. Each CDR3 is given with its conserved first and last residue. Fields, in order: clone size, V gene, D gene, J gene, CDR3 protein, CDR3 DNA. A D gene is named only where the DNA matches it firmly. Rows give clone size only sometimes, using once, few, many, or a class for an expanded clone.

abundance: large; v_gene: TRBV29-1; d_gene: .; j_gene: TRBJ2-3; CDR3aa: CSVESGDTQYF; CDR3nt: TGCAGCGTTGAATCCGGTGATACGCAGTATTTT
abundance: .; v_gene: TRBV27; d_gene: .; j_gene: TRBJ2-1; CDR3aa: CASSFRGAYNEQFF; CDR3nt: TGTGCCAGCAGTTTCAGGGGGGCCTACAATGAGCAGTTCTTC
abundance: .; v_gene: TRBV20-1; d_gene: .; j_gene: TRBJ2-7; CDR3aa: CSQRSSAAYEQYF; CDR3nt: TGCAGTCAACGCTCTAGCGCGGCCTACGAGCAGTACTTC
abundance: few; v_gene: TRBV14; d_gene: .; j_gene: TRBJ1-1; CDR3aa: CASSRQGMGTEAFF; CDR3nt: TGTGCCAGCAGCCGGCAGGGGATGGGCACTGAAGCTTTCTTT
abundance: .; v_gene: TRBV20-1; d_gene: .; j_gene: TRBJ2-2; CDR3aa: CSARAAGSGGAGELFF; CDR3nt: TGCAGTGCTAGAGCCGCAGGAAGTGGTGGTGCCGGGGAGCTGTTTTTT
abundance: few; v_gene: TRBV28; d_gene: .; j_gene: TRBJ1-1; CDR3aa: CASSSSNTEAFF; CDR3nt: TGTGCCAGCAGTTCGTCGAACACTGAAGCTTTCTTT
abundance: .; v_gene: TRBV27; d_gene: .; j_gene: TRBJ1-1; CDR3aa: CASSRLDGLMNTEAFF; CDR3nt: TGTGCCAGCAGTCGGCTGGACGGACTGATGAACACTGAAGCTTTCTTT
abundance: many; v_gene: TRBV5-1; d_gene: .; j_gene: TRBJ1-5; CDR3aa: CASSPDGNSNQPQHF; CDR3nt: TGCGCCAGCAGCCCCGACGGCAATAGCAATCAGCCCCAGCATTTT
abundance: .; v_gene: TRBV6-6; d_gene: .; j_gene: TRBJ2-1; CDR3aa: CASSYSYGLGEQFF; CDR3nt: TGTGCCAGCAGTTACTCGTACGGGCTAGGAGAGCAGTTCTTC
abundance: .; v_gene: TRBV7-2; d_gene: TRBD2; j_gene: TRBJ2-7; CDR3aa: CASSKGLAHEQYF; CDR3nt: TGTGCCAGCAGCAAAGGACTAGCCCACGAGCAGTACTTC
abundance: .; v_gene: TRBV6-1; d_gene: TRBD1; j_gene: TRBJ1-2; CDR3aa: CASIHRDSPHYGYTF; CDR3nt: TGTGCCAGCATTCACCGGGACAGTCCTCACTATGGCTACACCTTC
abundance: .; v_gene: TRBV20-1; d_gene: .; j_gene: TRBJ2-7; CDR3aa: CSAKGGTDHYEQYF; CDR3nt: TGCAGTGCAAAGGGGGGGACAGACCACTACGAGCAGTACTTC
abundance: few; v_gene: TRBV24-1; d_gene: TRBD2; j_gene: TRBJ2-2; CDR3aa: CATGLAGGGGTGELFF; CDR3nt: TGTGCCACCGGACTAGCGGGGGGCGGTGGAACCGGGGAGCTGTTTTTT
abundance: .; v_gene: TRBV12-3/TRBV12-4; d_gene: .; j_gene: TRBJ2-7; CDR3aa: CASTKVGDTYEQYF; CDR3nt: TGTGCCAGCACCAAAGTAGGGGACACCTACGAGCAGTACTTC
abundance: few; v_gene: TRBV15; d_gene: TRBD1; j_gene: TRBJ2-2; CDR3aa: CATSLTGISTGELFF; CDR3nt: TGTGCCACCAGCTTGACAGGGATTTCCACCGGGGAGCTGTTTTTT
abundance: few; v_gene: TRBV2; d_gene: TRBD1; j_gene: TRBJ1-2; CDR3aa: CASIGQGYGYTF; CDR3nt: TGTGCCAGCATTGGACAGGGGTATGGCTACACCTTC
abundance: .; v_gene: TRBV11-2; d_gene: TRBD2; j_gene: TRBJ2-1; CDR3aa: CASSSYRLAQYNEQFF; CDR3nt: TGTGCCAGCAGCTCGTACCGACTAGCACAATACAATGAGCAGTTCTTC